This entry describes one TCR beta chain. The antigen is unknown. Profiling relied on immunoSEQ multiplex PCR, and the TCRdb table lists in-frame clones only, not all of them. The repertoire includes some 180,000 clones, around nine tenths of them detected once, and 7.2% sits in the top ten. This sample was included in a study of cytomegalovirus exposure and HLA in healthy donors. Points from the study as a whole: Researchers counted roughly 150 TCR beta chains as cytomegalovirus-associated.

The germline CDR1 and CDR2 sequences are MNHEY and SMNVEV (reference sequence). This CDR3 contains 12 residues. V shed 4 bases and J shed 4 bases, with 6 bases lying between them. These donors were members of the roughly 120-subject validation cohort, a group separate from the approximately 640-subject first cohort. This clonotype originated in a man aged 30-40 years in good health and CMV-seropositive. Sequences were obtained from PBMCs. The V call is TRBV27, the J call TRBJ2-3, with D uncertain. CDR3 bases: TGTGCCAGCAGTTCCTCCCCAGATACGCAGTATTTT. This encodes CASSSSPDTQYF.